The next 6 T cell receptor beta chains were all read from a single sample in a study of vaccination effects on CD4 cells after COVID-19. Cells that had been cultured for roughly eleven days were the source of isolated CD4+ T cells. Produced via immunoSEQ multiplex PCR; TCRdb's table is partial and in-frame only. The top ten hold 12% of the sample, which has 45,000 to 60,000 clones, about 80% seen once. Their cognate antigens are unknown. Sequencing used CD4+ T cells from PBMCs cultured without peptide, obtained before COVID-19 vaccination. These receptors came from a human donor who had a prior SARS-CoV-2 infection.

This chain links TRBV7-9 with TRBJ1-1; D is unclear. Germline V gives CDR1 SEHNR, CDR2 FQNEAQ (reference sequence). Trimming removed 1 base at V and 1 base at J, with 16 bases between. This CDR3 has 17 amino acids. In DNA, the CDR3 is TGTGCCAGCAGCTTAGGGGTTTCGTTGTACGAGAACACTGAAGCTTTCTTT. Encoded protein: CASSLGVSLYENTEAFF.

The rearrangement uses TRBV20-1 and TRBJ1-2, with 8 bases identical to TRBD1. J lost 7 bases, V lost 3 bases, and 4 bases had no gene match. This CDR3 contains 12 residues. CDR1 is DFQATT and CDR2 is SNEGSKA in the germline V gene (reference sequence). DNA for the CDR3: TGCAGTGCTAGTCTCGACAGGGGTGGCTACACCTTC. Its translation is CSASLDRGGYTF.

The chain uses TRBV11-2 and TRBJ2-1, with 10 nucleotides matching TRBD1. The CDR3 sequence is 15 residues long. The junction had 4 bases not matched to a gene; V was cut back by 4 bases and J by 4 bases. Germline V gene lookup returns CDR1 SGHAT and CDR2 FQNNGV. The CDR3 reads CASSSPGQGYNEQFF. CDR3 coding DNA: TGTGCCAGCAGCTCGCCGGGACAGGGGTACAATGAGCAGTTCTTC.

The V call is TRBV5-1, the J call TRBJ2-1, with a tentative D call TRBD1 (6 bases). CDR1 SGHRS and CDR2 YFSETQ come from the germline V gene. Trimming pared 3 bases from V and 2 bases from J, leaving 12 bases between. The CDR3 extends over 15 amino acids. The CDR3 region is CASSSTGKTYNEQFF. The CDR3 region has the DNA TGCGCCAGCAGCTCAACAGGGAAGACCTACAATGAGCAGTTCTTC. The variable domain in full, with the rest retrieved from reference TRBV5-1 and TRBJ2-1, is KAGVTQTPRYLIKTRGQQVTLSCSPISGHRSVSWYQQTPGQGLQFLFEYFSETQRNKGNFPGRFSGRQFSNSRSEMNVSTLELGDSALYLCASSSTGKTYNEQFFGPGTRLTVL.

The V call is TRBV9, the J call TRBJ2-2; 8 nucleotides align to TRBD2. V lost 0 bases and J lost 5; bases outside the gene matches: 6. The CDR3 extends over 16 amino acids. Germline assignment: CDR1 SGDLS and CDR2 YYNGEE. In DNA form, the CDR3 reads TGTGCCAGCAGCGTAGGAAGGGGACTAGGGACCGGGGAGCTGTTTTTT. It encodes CASSVGRGLGTGELFF.

The rearrangement uses TRBV5-1 and TRBJ2-1; perhaps D is TRBD1 or TRBD2 (5 bases each). V dropped 0 bases and J dropped 7 bases, with 8 bases sitting between them. The CDR3 covers 13 residues. Germline V lookup: CDR1 SGHRS, CDR2 YFSETQ. CDR3 sequence (DNA): TGCGCCAGCAGCTTGGGAGGGGTAAATGAGCAGTTCTTC. As protein: CASSLGGVNEQFF.